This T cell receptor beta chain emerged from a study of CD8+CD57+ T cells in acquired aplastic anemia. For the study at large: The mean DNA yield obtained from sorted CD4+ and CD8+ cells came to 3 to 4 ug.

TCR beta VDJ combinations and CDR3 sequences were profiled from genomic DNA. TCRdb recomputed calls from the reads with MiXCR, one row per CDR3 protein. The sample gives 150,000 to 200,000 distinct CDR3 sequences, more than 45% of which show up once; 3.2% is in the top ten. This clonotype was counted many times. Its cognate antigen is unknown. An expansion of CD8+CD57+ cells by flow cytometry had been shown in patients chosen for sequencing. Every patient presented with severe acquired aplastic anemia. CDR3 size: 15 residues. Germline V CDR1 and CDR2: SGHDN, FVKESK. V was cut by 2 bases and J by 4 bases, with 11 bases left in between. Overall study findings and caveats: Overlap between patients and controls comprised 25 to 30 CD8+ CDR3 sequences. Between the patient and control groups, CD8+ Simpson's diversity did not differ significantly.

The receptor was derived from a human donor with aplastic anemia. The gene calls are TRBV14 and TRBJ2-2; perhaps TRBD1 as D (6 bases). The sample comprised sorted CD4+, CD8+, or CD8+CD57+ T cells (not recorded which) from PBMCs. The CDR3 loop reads CASSQRQDVTGELFF. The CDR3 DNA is TGTGCCAGCAGCCAACGACAGGACGTCACCGGGGAGCTGTTTTTT.